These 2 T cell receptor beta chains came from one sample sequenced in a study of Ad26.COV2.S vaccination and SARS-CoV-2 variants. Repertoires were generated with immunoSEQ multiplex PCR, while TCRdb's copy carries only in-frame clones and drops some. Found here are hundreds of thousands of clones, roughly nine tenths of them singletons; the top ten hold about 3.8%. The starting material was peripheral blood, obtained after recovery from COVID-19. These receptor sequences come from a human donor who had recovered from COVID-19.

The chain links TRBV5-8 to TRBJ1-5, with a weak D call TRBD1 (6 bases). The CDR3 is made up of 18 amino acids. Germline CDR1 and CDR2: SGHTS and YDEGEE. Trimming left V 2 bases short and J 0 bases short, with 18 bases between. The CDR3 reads CASSLNQLGQNSNQPQHF. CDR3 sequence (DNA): TGTGCCAGCAGCTTAAACCAACTTGGACAGAATAGCAATCAGCCCCAGCATTTT.

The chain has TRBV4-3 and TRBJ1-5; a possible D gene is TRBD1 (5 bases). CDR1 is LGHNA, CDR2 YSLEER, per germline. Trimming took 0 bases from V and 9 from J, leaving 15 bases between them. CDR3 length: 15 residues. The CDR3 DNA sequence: TGCGCCAGCAGCCAAGATCTCAGGGCCAGTAGGCCCCAGCATTTT. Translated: CASSQDLRASRPQHF.